This TCR beta chain is drawn from a study of T cells in Graves' hyperthyroidism and ophthalmopathy (dated by TCRdb to 2018 to 2020). About the investigation overall: Peripheral blood was collected at initial diagnosis, before any treatment. After sampling, hyperthyroidism patients received methimazole starting at 30 mg daily, and ophthalmopathy patients received high-dose intravenous methylprednisolone. Prospective prediction of ophthalmopathy was tested in an independent validation cohort consisting of 18 hyperthyroidism patients and some 15 patients who later progressed to ophthalmopathy. Thyroid tissue and blood T-cell repertoires from six Graves' hyperthyroidism patients were also compared in the study. The roughly 90 discovery patients were divided at random into training and test sets in a 7:3 ratio. The paper reports TCR Vbeta CDR3 sequencing of 130 to 150 peripheral blood samples: fewer than 50 ophthalmopathy, fewer than 85 hyperthyroidism and 17 progressor patients. To identify TCR V-J signatures that set the groups apart, the researchers used a discovery cohort of about a hundred patients, made up of 40 to 45 with Graves' ophthalmopathy and some 56 with stable Graves' hyperthyroidism.

CDR1 and CDR2 (LGHNT, FRNRAP) derive from the germline V gene. Measured from the cysteine to the phenylalanine, the CDR3 is 19 residues long. The sequence is cut down to CDR3 DNA, 57 bases in frame from base 1. For this chain, trimming is 0 bases at the V end and 4 bases at the J end, and the number of junction bases without a gene match is 14. Amplification of TCR beta CDR3 regions was carried out from RNA transcripts. A first-round RT-PCR of the TCR CDR3 used the HTBI primer set with the Qiagen OneStep RT-PCR kit. Libraries were constructed in a second round of multiplex PCR, after which size selection and purification were carried out. Paired-end sequencing of the libraries was performed with 100 bp reads on an Illumina HiSeq2000. Regarding the original processing steps: SOAPnuke was used to process the raw data, with reads discarded if the reads contained adapters or uncalled bases, had a mean Phred below 15, or lacked an exact constant-primer or identifier match. COPE v1.2.5 was used to merge the high-quality paired reads, and each unique nucleotide sequence was defined as a clonotype. MiTCR v1.1 was used to align clonotypes to the IMGT TRBV, TRBD and TRBJ reference segments. Only V-J combinations with frequency above 0.0001, covering about 99% of repertoires, were analysed. The TCS score was defined as the ratio of F50 (clonal expansion) to E x V (chaos), calculated using BLOSUM62-based TCRdist between CDR3 peptides within each V-J. Welch's t-statistics and random forest reduced 450 to 600 V-J features to 13, which were used in a naive Bayes classifier (R e1071). The public reads were quality trimmed at Q25 with fastp and then assembled into clones with MiXCR by TCRdb, keeping productive beta chains. CDR3 protein duplicates are merged, each entry listing the most common genes and DNA. For this entry, the V and J calls and clone size follow TCRdb and not the study's own pipeline. This sample is represented by 600,000 to 850,000 distinct CDR3 sequences; around 20% of them were singletons. The ten largest clonotypes hold approximately 15% of the sample.

The paper's findings and limits, for the study overall: In cross-validation, a model built on a 13 V-J signature told ophthalmopathy apart from stable hyperthyroidism with under 90% sensitivity and 81% to 82% specificity, and in testing the same model reached 80%/75%. In validation, the model predicted progression to ophthalmopathy a median of about 6.8 months before onset, with about 64% sensitivity and 72.22% specificity. Most expanded thyroid clonotypes (frequency above 0.001) were also detected in blood, suggesting blood repertoires may reflect thyroid immune responses. No statistical method was used to set the sample size in advance, and investigators knew the group allocation.

Hyperthyroidism patients were newly diagnosed, with disease duration under 2 months, and aged 18 to 65 years. Any patient with an uncontrolled infection, another autoimmune disease, pregnancy or lactation was excluded. Diagnoses were established on the basis of clinical symptoms, serum thyroxine and TRAb, thyroid ultrasound, and orbital computed tomography. Blood from progressor patients was collected at the time of first diagnosis with hyperthyroidism, before any ophthalmopathy symptoms had appeared. PBMCs were separated from 10 ml of fresh peripheral blood using Ficoll-Paque density gradient centrifugation. Progressor patients were initially diagnosed with Graves' hyperthyroidism and developed ophthalmopathy during follow-up. Total RNA was extracted using Trizol reagent, and RNA quality was assessed on an Agilent 2100 Bioanalyzer. This clonotype showed up just a few times. Its antigen remains undetermined. No base qualities exist here, and no much larger clone lies one base off it.

The sample consisted of blood. This TCR was recovered from a woman in her 50s with Graves' hyperthyroidism that later progressed to Graves' ophthalmopathy. The rearrangement joined TRBV12-5 to TRBJ1-1; 10 central nucleotides agree with TRBD1. The DNA is TGTGCTAGTGGTTTGGTGAACTCCGGGACAGGGGATGCAGGCACTGAAGCTTTCTTT. Its amino acids are CASGLVNSGTGDAGTEAFF.